Below, one TCR beta chain is given with its context. The source of the sample is a study of T cells in localized non-small cell lung cancer. Here immunoSEQ multiplex PCR was the method, and the copy in TCRdb shows in-frame clones only, minus some. This table has 20,000 to 25,000 clones, roughly nine tenths appearing once. The receptor was derived from a man aged 40-75 years with stage II squamous cell lung carcinoma. The sample consisted of PBMCs, taken before any cancer treatment.

The CDR3 region is CVRSLWGENGYTF. The CDR3 DNA reads TGTGTCAGAAGCTTATGGGGGGAGAATGGCTACACCTTC. This rearrangement joins TRBV7-5 to TRBJ1-2. TRBV7-5 is tagged as a pseudogene. The length of the CDR3 is 13 residues.